This T cell receptor (beta chain) was sequenced in a study of blood T cell repertoires in COVID-19. The overall study: COVID-19 samples collected from the United States, Italy and Spain covered acute and convalescent phases. T cells, B-cell-depleted T cells, or PBMCs supplied cDNA or gDNA.

V lost 6 bases to trimming and J lost 3 bases, with 14 bases between them. The CDR3 is made up of 14 amino acids. CDR1 and CDR2 (germline): WSHSY, SAAADI. In the original processing: How many nucleated cells were present was estimated from reference gene primer amplification. This table comes from immunoSEQ multiplex PCR, and its TCRdb copy is limited to in-frame clones, with some not included. The DNA gave D and trimming, while V, J and clone size come from that table. The sample includes 120,000 to 150,000 clones, under 80% seen only once; the top ten take about 4%. This chain links TRBV10-2 with TRBJ1-1; a possible D gene is TRBD1 (5 bases). This TCR was sampled from a man aged 55 to 70 with acute or convalescent COVID-19. Sequencing was performed on peripheral blood. Written as DNA, the CDR3 is TGCGCCAGCAGCGCGCGGGGAGGGGACACTGAAGCTTTCTTT. It encodes CASSARGGDTEAFF.